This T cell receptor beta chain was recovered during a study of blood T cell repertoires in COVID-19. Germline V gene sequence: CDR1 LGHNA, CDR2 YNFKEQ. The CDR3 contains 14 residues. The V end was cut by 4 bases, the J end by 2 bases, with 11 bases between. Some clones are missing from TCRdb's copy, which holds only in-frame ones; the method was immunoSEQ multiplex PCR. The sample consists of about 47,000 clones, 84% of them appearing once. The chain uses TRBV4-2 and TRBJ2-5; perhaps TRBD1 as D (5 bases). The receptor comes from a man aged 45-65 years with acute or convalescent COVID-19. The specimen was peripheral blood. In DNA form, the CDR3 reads TGTGCCAGCAGCCCTGGACAAGCACAAGAGACCCAGTACTTC. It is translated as CASSPGQAQETQYF.